The present T cell receptor beta chain was sequenced within a study of OX40 agonist ivuxolimab in advanced cancers. Turning to the study itself: An agonistic anti-OX40 (CD134) antibody, ivuxolimab, was used to treat the patients. Three patients responded partially, comprising one with hepatocellular carcinoma and two with cutaneous melanoma.

Study-level points and caveats: Some patients who did not respond also had low normalized T-cell clonal expansion.

Between the trimmed V and J ends, which lost 2 bases and 0 bases, there was a span of 12 bases. CDR3 length: 16 amino acids. Germline CDR1 and CDR2: SGHRS and YFSETQ. Samples were taken at baseline and on day 1 of cycles 4 and 7. To note about this clone: The antigen remains unidentified.

Clones were read by immunoSEQ multiplex PCR, and TCRdb kept only the in-frame ones, dropping some. The sample carries just under 65,000 clones, 75% to 90% recorded once. V is TRBV5-1 and J is TRBJ1-3; the D gene is possibly TRBD1 (5 bases). The sample in question was CD4+ or CD8+ T cells sorted from blood, obtained in a trial of the OX40 agonist ivuxolimab. The origin of this receptor is an adult with an advanced solid tumor such as melanoma, head and neck, liver or kidney cancer. In nucleotides, the CDR3 is TGCGCCAGCAGCTTATCGGTGGGGGGCTCTGGAAACACCATATATTTT. Translation gives CASSLSVGGSGNTIYF. The full variable domain, with the rest looked up from reference TRBV5-1 and TRBJ1-3, is KAGVTQTPRYLIKTRGQQVTLSCSPISGHRSVSWYQQTPGQGLQFLFEYFSETQRNKGNFPGRFSGRQFSNSRSEMNVSTLELGDSALYLCASSLSVGGSGNTIYFGEGSWLTVV.